Listed here are 7 T cell receptor beta chains from one sample, sequenced in a study of Graves' ophthalmopathy and Graves' hyperthyroidism. RNA transcripts provided the template for amplifying TCR beta CDR3 regions. The authors performed first-round RT-PCR with HTBI primers and then a second-round multiplex PCR. One entry per CDR3 protein results from TCRdb running MiXCR on the multiplex PCR reads. The sample records hundreds of thousands of distinct CDR3 sequences, more than 20% being singletons. Source material: peripheral blood. The receptors stem from a woman aged 18 to 35 with stable Graves' hyperthyroidism.

This clonotype has just a few counts. This sequence joins TRBV6-5 and TRBJ2-5; D possibly matches TRBD1 or TRBD2 (7 bases each). Germline loops: CDR1 MNHEY, CDR2 SVGAGI. The germline V and J ends were trimmed by 1 base and 4 bases, with 16 bases remaining between them. This CDR3 comprises 16 residues. The DNA for the CDR3 is TGTGCCAGCAGTTACTTTCAGGGGGGAGGGCGAGAGACCCAGTACTTC. It is translated as CASSYFQGGGRETQYF.

This clonotype was counted at least ten times. The chain is built from TRBV7-9 and TRBJ2-7; D is unresolved. CDR3 length: 17 residues. The ends were cut back, 2 bases at V and 0 bases at J, with 17 bases in the middle. Germline lookup yields CDR1 SEHNR and CDR2 FQNEAQ (reference sequence). CDR3 sequence reads: CASSLPLRRSHSYEQYF. The CDR3 DNA sequence: TGTGCCAGCAGCTTACCGTTGCGCAGATCTCACTCCTACGAGCAGTACTTC.

This clonotype was seen ten or more times. The rearrangement links TRBV20-1 to TRBJ2-7; TRBD2 matches at 8 bases. This CDR3 has 14 residues. V lost 4 bases, J lost 3 bases, and 8 bases stayed unmatched. The V gene's germline CDR1 is DFQATT and CDR2 SNEGSKA (reference sequence). CDR3 residues: CSATIAGPSYEQYF. Here the CDR3 DNA reads TGCAGTGCTACCATAGCGGGGCCAAGCTACGAGCAGTACTTC.

This clonotype was counted many times. The V gene is TRBV20-1, the J gene TRBJ2-7, with D perhaps matching TRBD2 (5 bases). Germline CDR1 DFQATT, CDR2 SNEGSKA (reference sequence). The length of the CDR3 is 13 residues. Deletions cut 6 bases from V and 7 bases from J, with 19 bases between. The CDR3 DNA is TGCAGTGCCAAGAAAGGACGGTCGGGGGAGCAGTACTTC. Translating it yields CSAKKGRSGEQYF.

V is TRBV2 and J is TRBJ1-2, with no clear D. Trimming removed 6 bases from V and 10 bases from J, with 15 bases in between. The CDR3 loop spans 12 amino acids. The germline CDR1 and CDR2 sequences are SNHLY and FYNNEI. The CDR3 here is CASRAAADLYTF. The CDR3 region has the DNA TGTGCCAGCAGGGCCGCCGCGGACCTCTACACCTTC.

The table lists this clonotype with many counts. The chain couples TRBV12-3 or TRBV12-4 to TRBJ2-7; maybe TRBD2 (6 bases). V was pared by 3 bases and J by 6 bases, with 15 bases between. The CDR3 sequence is 14 residues long. The CDR3 spells CASSFPLMGGEQYF. CDR3 nucleotides: TGTGCCAGCAGTTTTCCGCTGATGGGAGGCGAGCAGTACTTC.

This clonotype was seen repeatedly, ten times or more. This chain uses TRBV5-1 with TRBJ2-6; D not resolved. This CDR3 is 15 amino acids long. The V gene lost 1 base and the J gene lost 1 base, with 6 bases spanning the gap. Germline CDR1 is SGHRS and CDR2 is YFSETQ. CDR3 DNA sequence: TGCGCCAGCAGCTTGTTACAGTCTGGGGCCAACGTCCTGACTTTC. Its translation is CASSLLQSGANVLTF.